One sample yielded the 30 T cell receptor beta chains listed below, sequenced in a study of regulatory T cells in long-lasting Graves disease. Libraries of TCR beta came from iRepertoire HTBI primers plus Arm-PCR of CDR3 regions. MiXCR, applied by TCRdb to the multiplex PCR reads, yields one record per CDR3 protein. The sample consists of 360,000 or so distinct CDR3 sequences, 16% of them appearing once. The time point is: newly diagnosed GD, antithyroid drugs for less than 3 months. Generation of the TCR library employed RNA extracted from PBMCs. The sample also formed part of further work on T cells in Graves' hyperthyroidism and ophthalmopathy.

The sequencing used peripheral blood mononuclear cells (PBMCs), collected at new diagnosis, from a patient treated with antithyroid drugs. The receptors come from a woman aged 18-29 years with Graves disease.

This clonotype was picked up many times. The gene calls are TRBV5-1 and TRBJ2-7; D may be TRBD2 (6 bases). Germline V CDR1 and CDR2: SGHRS, YFSETQ. The CDR3 spans 15 residues. Trimming took off 3 bases at V and 2 bases at J, with 15 bases between the two ends. In DNA form, the CDR3 reads TGCGCCAGCAGCTCCCCCTTGGGCGGGACCTACGAGCAGTACTTC. Residues: CASSSPLGGTYEQYF.

This clonotype was seen ten or more times. This chain links TRBV2 with TRBJ1-5, with D unclear. The V gene lost 0 bases and the J gene lost 5 bases, with 8 bases spanning the gap. The CDR3 sequence is 14 residues long. Germline values: CDR1 SNHLY, CDR2 FYNNEI. The CDR3 is CASSEAAEYQPQHF. CDR3 coding DNA: TGTGCCAGCAGTGAAGCGGCTGAATATCAGCCCCAGCATTTT.

The chain combines TRBV29-1 with TRBJ1-1; TRBD1 matches 10 bases. CDR1 and CDR2 (germline): SQVTM, ANQGSEA. V lost 6 bases and J lost 4; bases outside the gene matches: 2. The CDR3 has 12 amino acids. The CDR3 nucleotides are TGCAGCGTCGACAGGGGGCTCACTGAAGCTTTCTTT. Translation: CSVDRGLTEAFF.

The rearrangement uses TRBV5-8 and TRBJ1-2; 9 nucleotides agree with TRBD1. V shed 3 bases and J 6 bases; nucleotides not matched to a gene: 6. The V gene's germline CDR1 is SGHTS and CDR2 YDEGEE. The CDR3 consists of 14 residues. The CDR3 sequence: CASSSTGGENGYTF. In nucleotides, the CDR3 is TGTGCCAGCAGCTCGACAGGGGGTGAGAATGGCTACACCTTC.

This rearrangement joins TRBV7-8 to TRBJ1-3; D perhaps matches TRBD1 (6 bases). This CDR3 contains 16 residues. V was shortened by 1 base and J by 3 bases, with 13 bases between the two germline ends. The germline CDR1 and CDR2 sequences are SGHVS and FQNEAQ. CDR3: CASSLDTGAVGNTIYF. The CDR3 DNA is TGTGCCAGCAGCTTAGATACGGGGGCCGTTGGAAACACCATATATTTT.

This sequence joins TRBV5-1 and TRBJ1-3, with D hard to call. The germline CDR1 and CDR2 sequences are SGHRS and YFSETQ. This CDR3 contains 15 residues. The ends were cut back, 3 bases at V and 0 bases at J, with 10 bases in the middle. The CDR3 here is CASSSSHSSGNTIYF. As DNA, the CDR3 is TGCGCCAGCAGCTCCTCACACAGCTCTGGAAACACCATATATTTT.

As for this clonotype: A read error may explain this, as a much larger clone is one base away. This sequence joins TRBV20-1 and TRBJ2-7; TRBD2 agrees at 7 bases. The germline gives CDR1 DFQATT, CDR2 SNEGSKA (reference sequence). With 4 bases clipped from V and 1 base from J, the junction kept 4 bases outside the gene matches. This CDR3 contains 13 residues. CDR3 amino acids: CSAIGGSSYEQYF. The CDR3 DNA reads TGCAGTGCTATTGGCGGGAGTTCCTACGAGCAGTACTTC.

This clonotype was found a few times. The chain couples TRBV12-3 or TRBV12-4 to TRBJ1-1, with D tentatively TRBD1 (5 bases). V was trimmed by 1 base and J by 1 base, leaving 10 bases between them. The CDR3 length is 15 residues. The CDR3 region is CASSLVDISNTEAFF. The CDR3 DNA reads as TGTGCCAGCAGTTTAGTGGACATCTCGAACACTGAAGCTTTCTTT.

This clonotype was counted between two and nine times. This chain uses TRBV29-1 with TRBJ2-3, with D perhaps matching TRBD2 (6 bases). The CDR3 runs 14 residues. The ends were cut back, 6 bases at V and 4 bases at J, with 17 bases in the middle. Germline V gives CDR1 SQVTM, CDR2 ANQGSEA. The CDR3 region is CSVYRDFPPDTQYF. The DNA of the CDR3 is TGCAGCGTGTACCGGGACTTCCCTCCAGATACGCAGTATTTT.

About this clonotype itself: A much larger clone sits a single nucleotide away, making a read error possible. The conserved closing phenylalanine or tryptophan is absent in this CDR3, likely reflecting a read error. The rearrangement links TRBV30 to TRBJ1-2, with D hard to call. The germline V and J ends were trimmed by 5 bases and 7 bases, with 14 bases remaining between them. CDR3 length equals 12 residues. The germline gives CDR1 GTSNPN, CDR2 SVGIG (reference sequence). This chain's CDR3 is CAWRTGGIGYTS. The CDR3 DNA reads TGTGCCTGGCGGACGGGAGGAATTGGCTACACCTCC.

This clonotype was recorded many times. This chain links TRBV7-2 with TRBJ1-3; no firm D call. The V gene lost 5 bases and the J gene lost 1 base, with 15 bases spanning the gap. Germline V gene sequence: CDR1 SGHTA, CDR2 FQGNSA. The CDR3 totals 16 residues. In DNA, the CDR3 is TGTGCCAGCAGCCTTAAAGGACCCGATTCTGGAAACACCATATATTTT. Protein: CASSLKGPDSGNTIYF.

This clonotype was counted only a few times. This rearrangement joins TRBV9 to TRBJ2-3; 8 bases agree with TRBD1. Germline assignment: CDR1 SGDLS and CDR2 YYNGEE. There are 16 residues in the CDR3. V lost 0 bases to trimming and J lost 2 bases; unmatched junction nucleotides: 5. The CDR3 DNA sequence: TGTGCCAGCAGCGTAGGGGGGGACAGGTTCACAGATACGCAGTATTTT. The encoded protein is CASSVGGDRFTDTQYF.

The CDR3 sequence: CASSLSRASEKLFF. The CDR3 nucleotides are TGTGCCAGCAGCTTAAGCAGGGCCAGCGAAAAACTGTTTTTT. J is TRBJ1-4 and V is TRBV7-6; a possible D gene is TRBD1 (5 bases). Germline V lookup: CDR1 SGHVS, CDR2 FNYEAQ. This CDR3 is 14 amino acids long. V was trimmed by 2 bases and J by 8 bases, leaving 12 bases between them.

Details on this clonotype: The junction shows a germline mismatch at one end, possibly a read error. This CDR3 reads CTSSLRGQAFF. CDR3 DNA: TGTACCAGCAGCCTCAGGGGGCAAGCTTTCTTT. The chain is built from TRBV3-1 and TRBJ1-1; 8 nucleotides match TRBD1. This CDR3 is built from 11 residues. The germline CDR1 and CDR2 sequences are LGHDT and YNNKEL (reference sequence).

This clonotype was observed at least ten times. The CDR3 is CSARAPQSGITDTQYF. In DNA form, the CDR3 reads TGCAGTGCTAGAGCGCCGCAGAGCGGGATCACAGATACGCAGTATTTT. The chain combines TRBV20-1 with TRBJ2-3, with 7 positions matching TRBD2. CDR1 and CDR2 from the germline V gene are DFQATT and SNEGSKA (reference sequence). The CDR3 runs 16 residues. V lost 1 base to trimming and J lost 2 bases; unmatched junction nucleotides: 9.

This clonotype was found a few times. V and J are TRBV7-2 and TRBJ1-5; a weak D match, TRBD1 (6 bases). Germline V gives CDR1 SGHTA, CDR2 FQGNSA. The CDR3 loop spans 17 amino acids. V was shortened by 0 bases and J by 1 base, with 13 bases between the two germline ends. This CDR3 reads CASSLADSGRSNQPQHF. The CDR3 nucleotides read TGTGCCAGCAGCTTAGCGGACAGTGGCCGGAGCAATCAGCCCCAGCATTTT.

This clonotype was picked up many times. V and J are TRBV5-1 and TRBJ1-1; maybe TRBD1 (6 bases). Trimming removed 7 bases from V and 4 bases from J, with 20 bases in between. CDR3 length equals 15 residues. Germline assignment: CDR1 SGHRS and CDR2 YFSETQ. The CDR3 loop is CASANSGGGITEAFF. DNA of the CDR3: TGCGCCAGCGCCAATTCGGGGGGCGGAATCACTGAAGCTTTCTTT. The entire variable domain, with the rest obtained from reference TRBV5-1 and TRBJ1-1, is as follows: KAGVTQTPRYLIKTRGQQVTLSCSPISGHRSVSWYQQTPGQGLQFLFEYFSETQRNKGNFPGRFSGRQFSNSRSEMNVSTLELGDSALYLCASANSGGGITEAFFGQGTRLTVV.

This clonotype occurred a few times. The V and J genes are TRBV20-1 and TRBJ1-1; D ambiguous. Per the germline V gene, CDR1 is DFQATT and CDR2 is SNEGSKA (reference sequence). This CDR3 spans 11 amino acids. The CDR3 loop reads CSGVLNTEAFF. The DNA for the CDR3 is TGCAGCGGCGTCCTGAACACTGAAGCTTTCTTT.

This clonotype was picked up a small number of times. The CDR3 nucleotides are TGTGCCAGCAAGCCTAGGGGCACCGGGGAGCTGTTTTTT. Its translation: CASKPRGTGELFF. The chain uses TRBV6-2 or TRBV6-3 and TRBJ2-2; maybe TRBD1 (5 bases). The germline V gene has CDR1 MNHEY and CDR2 SVGEGT. The CDR3 sequence is 13 residues long. The V and J ends lost 7 bases and 4 bases respectively, with 10 bases between them.

The chain employs TRBV7-2 and TRBJ2-1, with a weak D call TRBD2 (6 bases). The ends were cut back, 2 bases at V and 8 bases at J, with 16 bases in the middle. In germline, CDR1 is SGHTA, CDR2 FQGNSA. This CDR3 comprises 15 residues. The DNA of the CDR3 is TGTGCCAGCAGCTTATGGGCGACTAGAGGCGATGAGCAGTTCTTC. Translated, it gives CASSLWATRGDEQFF.

Comments on this clonotype: This clone may be a read error of a much larger clone one base away. The chain has TRBV20-1 and TRBJ2-5, with 8 nucleotides matching TRBD2. Germline V gene sequence: CDR1 DFQATT, CDR2 SNEGSKA (reference sequence). The CDR3 spans 14 residues. CDR3 protein: CSARPGGNLETRYF. In DNA, the CDR3 is TGCAGTGCAAGGCCGGGGGGGAATTTGGAGACCCGGTACTTC.

Ten or more counts support this clonotype. The chain joins TRBV3-1 to TRBJ1-1; D remains ambiguous. From germline, CDR1 is LGHDT and CDR2 YNNKEL (reference sequence). The ends were cut back, 4 bases at V and 5 bases at J, with 14 bases in the middle. The CDR3 contains 14 residues. CDR3 nucleotide sequence: TGTGCCAGCAGCCTAGGAGTGGGTTGGACTGAAGCTTTCTTT. Encoded protein: CASSLGVGWTEAFF.

The table lists this clonotype with many counts. V and J are TRBV11-2 and TRBJ1-2; TRBD1 might be the D (6 bases). Deletions cut 6 bases from V and 5 bases from J, with 16 bases between. Germline V lookup: CDR1 SGHAT, CDR2 FQNNGV. The CDR3 loop spans 14 amino acids. CDR3 nucleotides: TGTGCCAGCAGAAAGGGGGGGGTCGTGTATGGCTACACCTTC. Residues: CASRKGGVVYGYTF.

V gene TRBV20-1 combines with J gene TRBJ1-5, with D possibly being TRBD1 (6 bases). V shed 4 bases and J shed 3 bases, with 10 bases lying between them. The CDR3 is 13 residues long. Looked up from germline, CDR1 is DFQATT and CDR2 is SNEGSKA (reference sequence). CDR3 residues: CSATQGANQPQHF. The DNA for the CDR3 is TGCAGTGCTACACAGGGCGCCAATCAGCCCCAGCATTTT.

This clonotype appeared many times. The chain is built from TRBV7-8 and TRBJ1-5, with 7 nucleotides matching TRBD1. The CDR3 sequence is 13 residues long. The V gene end was trimmed by 7 bases and the J gene end by 6 bases; junction bases not matched to a gene: 6. The germline CDR1 and CDR2 sequences are SGHVS and FQNEAQ. The CDR3 reads CASTSRGLQPQHF. Written as DNA, the CDR3 is TGTGCCAGCACCTCAAGGGGGCTTCAGCCCCAGCATTTT.

This clonotype was observed many times. CDR3 loop: CASSLAGTEAYEQYF. Here the CDR3 DNA reads TGTGCCAGCAGCTTGGCCGGGACAGAAGCCTACGAGCAGTACTTC. V is TRBV5-5 and J is TRBJ2-7, with 7 positions matching TRBD1. With V trimmed by 0 bases and J by 2 bases, 5 bases remained unmatched. The CDR3 consists of 15 residues. Germline CDR1 SGHKS, CDR2 YYEKEE (reference sequence). The entire variable domain, with the rest obtained from reference TRBV5-5 and TRBJ2-7, is as follows: DAGVTQSPTHLIKTRGQQVTLRCSPISGHKSVSWYQQVLGQGPQFIFQYYEKEERGRGNFPDRFSARQFPNYSSELNVNALLLGDSALYLCASSLAGTEAYEQYFGPGTRLTVT.

Details on this clonotype: A read error is likely, as this CDR3 ends without the conserved phenylalanine or tryptophan. The chain employs TRBV20-1 and TRBJ1-2; 7 bases are shared with TRBD1. CDR1 DFQATT and CDR2 SNEGSKA come from the germline V gene (reference sequence). There are 12 residues in the CDR3. The V and J ends lost 5 bases and 4 bases, in that order; junction bases with no gene match: 4. In DNA, the CDR3 is TGCAGTGCTCCGACAGGGAGCTATGGCTACACCGTC. Its protein is CSAPTGSYGYTV.

This clonotype was detected only a few times. The genes are TRBV5-1 and TRBJ2-7; a possible D gene is TRBD1 (6 bases). The germline V gene has CDR1 SGHRS and CDR2 YFSETQ. CDR3 size: 13 residues. V was pared by 8 bases and J by 5 bases, with 17 bases between. The CDR3 DNA sequence: TGCGCCAGTGGGGGTGGGGGACACCACGAGCAGTACTTC. Amino acid sequence: CASGGGGHHEQYF.

This clonotype was found a few times. The gene calls are TRBV5-1 and TRBJ2-5; 10 bases are shared with TRBD2. This CDR3 contains 15 residues. Trimming at V came to 4 bases and at J to 2 bases, leaving 5 bases not matched to a gene. In germline, CDR1 is SGHRS, CDR2 YFSETQ. CDR3 DNA: TGCGCCAGCAGCGCATGGACTAGCGGTCAAGAGACCCAGTACTTC. Translating it yields CASSAWTSGQETQYF.

In its sample, this clonotype was seen once. The chain recombines TRBV5-1 with TRBJ2-2, with 9 bases fitting TRBD1. Per germline, CDR1 SGHRS and CDR2 YFSETQ. This CDR3 has 16 residues. V gave up 4 bases and J gave up 4 bases; unmatched junction bases: 8. Written as DNA, the CDR3 is TGCGCCAGCAGCGGCCGGGACAGGGCCCGCACCGGGGAGCTGTTTTTT. Protein: CASSGRDRARTGELFF.